This T cell receptor beta chain was captured by sequencing in a study of T cells after yellow fever vaccination. This clonotype was found many times. Each CDR3 protein gets one entry after TCRdb re-called the 5' RACE reads with MiXCR. Here the sample spans some 320,000 distinct CDR3 sequences, around 10% being singletons. Germline V gene data show CDR1 as SGHRS and CDR2 as YFSETQ. The CDR3 has 15 residues. Unmatched junction bases numbered 5, after V lost 5 bases and J lost 0 bases. This TCR came from a man in his late teens or twenties who received the YFV17D yellow fever vaccine. The chain joins TRBV5-1 to TRBJ2-3; 8 bases align to TRBD2. The sequences come from CD4+ T cells sorted from PBMCs, collected 45 days after the yellow fever booster vaccination. The CDR3 loop is CASRTSGASTDTQYF. CDR3 bases: TGCGCCAGCAGAACTAGCGGCGCTAGCACAGATACGCAGTATTTT.